The 29 T cell receptor beta chains below were found in one sample sequenced in a study of human T cells and chemical hapten exposure. A single record per CDR3 protein comes from TCRdb applying MiXCR to the RACE reads. The sample consists of about 380,000 distinct CDR3 sequences, 4.8% of them appearing once. Noted time point: patch test 1, 2 weeks after DPC sensitization. Treatment indicated: therapeutic diphenylcyclopropenone sensitization with weekly scalp DPC. The sample was whole blood, taken in connection with sensitization to the hapten diphenylcyclopropenone (DPC). These receptors were collected from a woman aged 45-65 years with alopecia areata. Some clones in this sample may be carry-over from other donors' samples.

This clonotype has ten or more counts. V is TRBV28 and J is TRBJ2-7; the D gene is possibly TRBD2 (6 bases). The CDR3 runs to 15 residues. CDR1 MDHEN and CDR2 SYDVKM come from the germline V gene. V lost 6 bases and J lost 0, with 15 bases in between. The CDR3 region is CASSLPAGSSYEQYF. As DNA, the CDR3 is TGTGCCAGCAGCCTCCCGGCGGGGAGCTCCTACGAGCAGTACTTC.

This clonotype was recorded at least ten times. The J gene is TRBJ2-4, the V gene TRBV12-3 or TRBV12-4, with D possibly TRBD2 on 5 matching bases. V lost 1 base and J 7 bases, leaving 11 bases between the germline ends. CDR3 length: 14 residues. CDR3 residues: CASSLGGEGNIQYF. Written as DNA, the CDR3 is TGTGCCAGCAGTTTAGGAGGAGAGGGTAACATTCAGTACTTC.

This clonotype was observed at least ten times. The V and J genes are TRBV9 and TRBJ2-1; D unclear. The V and J ends lost 4 bases and 5 bases respectively, with 16 bases between them. CDR1 is SGDLS, CDR2 YYNGEE, per germline. This CDR3 spans 15 amino acids. The DNA for the CDR3 is TGTGCCAGCAGCCCCGAAATCACTGGAAACAATGAGCAGTTCTTC. Its translation: CASSPEITGNNEQFF.

The sample holds a few counts of this clonotype. This chain's CDR3 is CASSSAEVNGDYGYTF. CDR3 DNA sequence: TGTGCCAGTAGTAGCGCGGAGGTGAATGGAGACTATGGCTACACCTTC. The chain carries TRBV19 and TRBJ1-2; no firm D call. The CDR3 is 16 amino acids. Deletions cut 4 bases from V and 3 bases from J, with 18 bases between. CDR1 and CDR2 (germline): LNHDA, SQIVND (reference sequence).

The rearrangement joins TRBV6-6 to TRBJ1-1; D unresolved. The V and J ends lost 2 bases and 5 bases respectively, with 15 bases between them. The CDR3 length is 15 residues. In germline, CDR1 is MNHNY, CDR2 SVGAGI (reference sequence). CDR3 loop: CASSYPPRVHTEAFF. In nucleotides, the CDR3 is TGTGCCAGCAGTTACCCCCCGAGGGTCCATACTGAAGCTTTCTTT.

In its sample, this clonotype was seen many times. The chain recombines TRBV11-2 with TRBJ2-5, with 9 bases lining up with TRBD1. Per the germline V gene, CDR1 is SGHAT and CDR2 is FQNNGV. J lost 8 bases, V lost 5 bases, and 6 bases had no gene match. This CDR3 contains 13 residues. CDR3 sequence (DNA): TGTGCCAGCAGCCCGGACAGGGGTTTAACCCAGTACTTC. It codes for CASSPDRGLTQYF.

The DNA of the CDR3 is TGTGCCAGCAGTGATGGTTTCGGACAGTATTTT. Its translation: CASSDGFGQYF. This sequence joins TRBV25-1 and TRBJ2-3; D remains ambiguous. This CDR3 is built from 11 residues. CDR1 is MGHDK, CDR2 SYGVNS, per germline. Trimming stripped 3 bases from V and 12 bases from J, with 10 bases between.

In DNA, the CDR3 is TGTGCCAGCAGCGATCAGGCGTTTGGCTACACCTTC. Its translation is CASSDQAFGYTF. The V call is TRBV9, the J call TRBJ1-2; D remains unclear. The germline CDR1 and CDR2 sequences are SGDLS and YYNGEE. Trimming took 3 bases from V and 7 from J, leaving 10 bases between them. The CDR3 has 12 residues.

The chain employs TRBV5-1 and TRBJ2-3; the D gene could be TRBD1 or TRBD2 (6 bases each). The CDR3 totals 15 residues. The V gene's germline CDR1 is SGHRS and CDR2 YFSETQ. The ends were cut back, 6 bases at V and 3 bases at J, with 17 bases in the middle. CDR3 DNA sequence: TGCGCCAGCACCCTGACGGGGGCCGGGACAGATACGCAGTATTTT. This translates into CASTLTGAGTDTQYF.

This clonotype has more than one count but fewer than ten. This chain links TRBV12-5 with TRBJ1-1; D gene uncertain. The ends were cut back, 0 bases at V and 4 bases at J, with 15 bases in the middle. CDR3 length equals 16 residues. Germline CDR1 and CDR2: LGHNT and FRNRAP. Written as DNA, the CDR3 is TGTGCTAGTGGTTTGGTACCCGGGTCAGTTAGCACTGAAGCTTTCTTT. Amino acids: CASGLVPGSVSTEAFF.

This clonotype was detected only a few times. V and J are TRBV14 and TRBJ2-1, with D possibly called TRBD1 or TRBD2 (5 bases each). From germline, CDR1 is SGHDN and CDR2 FVKESK. The ends were cut back, 1 base at V and 9 bases at J, with 10 bases in the middle. The CDR3 spans 13 residues. CDR3: CASSQVGGPEQFF. The CDR3 DNA sequence: TGTGCCAGCAGCCAAGTTGGGGGACCTGAGCAGTTCTTC. The variable domain in full, completed from reference TRBV14 and TRBJ2-1, reads EAGVTQFPSHSVIEKGQTVTLRCDPISGHDNLYWYRRVMGKEIKFLLHFVKESKQDESGMPNNRFLAERTGGTYSTLKVQPAELEDSGVYFCASSQVGGPEQFFGPGTRLTVL.

The table lists this clonotype with many counts. V gene TRBV7-2 combines with J gene TRBJ1-6, with 7 bases aligning to TRBD1. From germline, CDR1 is SGHTA and CDR2 FQGNSA. V lost 1 base, J lost 1 base, and 1 base stayed unmatched. The CDR3 covers 16 residues. CDR3 sequence (DNA): TGTGCCAGCAGCTTAGGCAGGGGGTCCTATAATTCACCCCTCCACTTT. It codes for CASSLGRGSYNSPLHF.

In this sample, this clonotype turned up many times. The V and J genes are TRBV4-3 and TRBJ1-1; unclear D gene. This CDR3 comprises 14 residues. Trimming stripped 1 base from V and 6 bases from J, with 12 bases between. Germline-derived CDR1 and CDR2 are LGHNA and YSLEER. This CDR3 reads CASSQVGRSPEAFF. For the CDR3, the DNA is TGCGCCAGCAGCCAAGTTGGGAGAAGCCCTGAAGCTTTCTTT.

This clonotype has only a few counts. The V and J genes are TRBV27 and TRBJ2-7; TRBD1 matches 8 bases. The CDR3 is 14 residues long. Germline V gene lookup returns CDR1 MNHEY and CDR2 SMNVEV (reference sequence). The V gene end was trimmed by 1 base and the J gene end by 1 base; junction bases not matched to a gene: 0. In DNA form, the CDR3 reads TGTGCCAGCAGTTTATGGGACAGGTCCTACGAGCAGTACTTC. Its protein is CASSLWDRSYEQYF.

This clonotype was seen more than once but under ten times. The V call is TRBV30, the J call TRBJ1-1; 11 nucleotides match TRBD1. The CDR3 extends over 13 amino acids. Trimming cost V 7 bases and J 4 bases; bases outside gene matches: 5. The germline gives CDR1 GTSNPN, CDR2 SVGIG (reference sequence). CDR3 amino acids: CASGTGGGTEAFF. CDR3 sequence (DNA): TGTGCCTCCGGGACAGGGGGTGGCACTGAAGCTTTCTTT.

The sample holds many counts of this clonotype. The chain couples TRBV12-3 or TRBV12-4 to TRBJ1-4; D perhaps matches TRBD1 (6 bases). Trimming stripped 4 bases from V and 8 bases from J, with 20 bases between. This CDR3 comprises 16 residues. The CDR3 protein is CASSSDRRVTGEKLFF. The CDR3 DNA sequence: TGTGCCAGCAGTTCCGACAGGCGGGTTACCGGGGAAAAACTGTTTTTT.

J is TRBJ2-7 and V is TRBV20-1; 12 bases line up with TRBD2. Germline V gene lookup returns CDR1 DFQATT and CDR2 SNEGSKA (reference sequence). V was pared by 5 bases and J by 5 bases, with 7 bases of the junction left unmatched. There are 14 residues in the CDR3. The CDR3 DNA follows: TGCAGTGCTGCCCGACTAGCGGGAGACCACGAGCAGTACTTC. Amino acid sequence: CSAARLAGDHEQYF.

This clonotype was seen ten or more times. The chain links TRBV7-8 to TRBJ1-4; D ambiguous. Germline V gene sequence: CDR1 SGHVS, CDR2 FQNEAQ. The CDR3 spans 12 residues. Between the trimmed V and J ends, which lost 6 bases and 4 bases, there was a span of 6 bases. For the CDR3, the DNA is TGTGCCAGCAGACGTTATAATGAAAAACTGTTTTTT. Translation gives CASRRYNEKLFF.

This clonotype has a count of ten or more. One junction end does not reproduce the germline sequence, and a read error may be involved. The V and J genes are TRBV18 and TRBJ1-1; D might be TRBD1 (5 bases). The germline V gene encodes CDR1 KGHSH and CDR2 LQKENI. The CDR3 consists of 16 residues. The CDR3 nucleotides are TGTGCCAGCTCACCCGCACCAGGGTCCGTGAAGACTGAAGCTTTCTTT. Translated: CASSPAPGSVKTEAFF.

The chain has TRBV28 and TRBJ1-3; perhaps TRBD1 as D (5 bases). Per the germline V gene, CDR1 is MDHEN and CDR2 is SYDVKM. The V end was cut by 3 bases, the J end by 8 bases, with 17 bases between. This CDR3 has 15 amino acids. Written as DNA, the CDR3 is TGTGCCAGCAGTTTCTCTGGCCAGCCGGGGCACACCATATATTTT. This sequence encodes CASSFSGQPGHTIYF.

This clonotype was recorded many times. This rearrangement joins TRBV29-1 to TRBJ1-5; TRBD1 matches at 8 bases. This CDR3 is 13 amino acids long. The V segment lost 6 bases and the J segment 5 bases; nucleotides outside the gene matches: 6. From germline, CDR1 is SQVTM and CDR2 ANQGSEA. The CDR3 spells CSVVTGVHQPQHF. The CDR3 coding sequence is TGCAGCGTAGTGACAGGGGTTCATCAGCCCCAGCATTTT.

This clonotype was found many times. V is TRBV7-9 and J is TRBJ2-1; unclear D gene. The germline V gene has CDR1 SEHNR and CDR2 FQNEAQ (reference sequence). CDR3 length: 14 amino acids. V lost 3 bases to trimming and J lost 4 bases, with 10 bases between them. DNA for the CDR3: TGTGCCAGCAGCTTGGAAACGGTGTACAATGAGCAGTTCTTC. Translation: CASSLETVYNEQFF.

The sample holds a few counts of this clonotype. CDR3 DNA: TGTGCCAGCAGTTTCTCCCGGACAGGCGCTAACTACGAGCAGTACTTC. Encoded protein: CASSFSRTGANYEQYF. This chain links TRBV12-3 or TRBV12-4 with TRBJ2-7; 7 nucleotides match TRBD1. The CDR3 contains 16 residues. Losses at the gene ends were 3 bases for V and 3 bases for J; bases not matched to a gene: 11.

This clonotype was seen a handful of times. The gene calls are TRBV19 and TRBJ1-5; D uncertain. The CDR3 runs to 13 residues. Trimming cost V 2 bases and J 11 bases, with 13 bases left between them. Germline loops: CDR1 LNHDA, CDR2 SQIVND (reference sequence). This CDR3 is CASSIPTQAAQHF. CDR3 coding DNA: TGTGCCAGTAGTATACCCACCCAGGCAGCCCAGCATTTT. Full variable domain (remainder filled in from reference TRBV19 and TRBJ1-5): DGGITQSPKYLFRKEGQNVTLSCEQNLNHDAMYWYRQDPGQGLRLIYYSQIVNDFQKGDIAEGYSVSREKKESFPLTVTSAQKNPTAFYLCASSIPTQAAQHFGDGTRLSIL.

This clonotype was recorded at least ten times. The chain joins TRBV6-6 to TRBJ1-5; D unresolved. V lost 8 bases and J 5 bases, leaving 10 bases between the germline ends. The CDR3 extends over 12 amino acids. Looked up from germline, CDR1 is MNHNY and CDR2 is SVGAGI (reference sequence). DNA of the CDR3: TGTGCCAGCGGACGGCAGGATCAGCCCCAGCATTTT. Protein product: CASGRQDQPQHF.

There are many counts of this clonotype. The rearrangement links TRBV2 to TRBJ1-2; D gene uncertain. The germline gives CDR1 SNHLY, CDR2 FYNNEI. This CDR3 spans 11 amino acids. V lost 4 bases to trimming and J lost 5 bases, with 5 bases between them. CDR3 nucleotide sequence: TGTGCCAGCAGTGTGGGATATGGCTACACCTTC. Translated: CASSVGYGYTF.

This clonotype was detected only a few times. V usage is TRBV6-1 and J usage is TRBJ2-4; D unresolved. There are 15 residues in the CDR3. Germline loops: CDR1 MNHNS, CDR2 SASEGT. Trimming took 0 bases from V and 0 from J, leaving 6 bases between them. CDR3 DNA sequence: TGTGCCAGCAGTGAAGCGCGTAAAGCCAAAAACATTCAGTACTTC. Its translation is CASSEARKAKNIQYF.

This clonotype was counted many times. The chain carries TRBV12-3 or TRBV12-4 and TRBJ2-3; 13 bases line up with TRBD2. The CDR3 consists of 17 residues. V lost 5 bases to trimming and J lost 4 bases; unmatched junction nucleotides: 9. CDR3 DNA sequence: TGTGCCAGCAGTGCCCTCGGGACTAGCGGGGTACCAGATACGCAGTATTTT. This codes for CASSALGTSGVPDTQYF.

This clonotype has at least ten counts. V and J are TRBV30 and TRBJ1-3, with D unclear. The V end lost 7 bases, the J end lost 0 bases, and 10 bases lay between the germline ends. The CDR3 is 13 amino acids. The germline CDR1 and CDR2 sequences are GTSNPN and SVGIG (reference sequence). CDR3 protein: CALDLSSGNTIYF. In DNA form, the CDR3 reads TGTGCCTTGGACCTCTCCTCTGGAAACACCATATATTTT. The whole variable domain, filled in from reference TRBV30 and TRBJ1-3, reads SQTIHQWPATLVQPVGSPLSLECTVEGTSNPNLYWYRQAAGRGLQLLFYSVGIGQISSEVPQNLSASRPQDRQFILSSKKLLLSDSGFYLCALDLSSGNTIYFGEGSWLTVV.